This TCR beta chain stems from a study of blood T cell repertoires in COVID-19. Study-level information: Whether acute or convalescent, the COVID-19 samples came from the United States, Italy and Spain. From T cells, B-cell-depleted T cells, or PBMCs came the material, which was cDNA or gDNA.

Authors' processing steps: Nucleated cell number was recorded as an estimate derived from reference gene primer amplification. Sequenced by immunoSEQ multiplex PCR; TCRdb stores in-frame clones only, minus some. The V and J calls and clone size were taken over from that table, and D and trimming were inferred from the DNA. The data contain around 120,000 clones, 85% to 90% of them singletons. The ends were cut back, 6 bases at V and 0 bases at J, with 11 bases in the middle. Germline values: CDR1 MNHEY, CDR2 SVGAGI. The CDR3 is made up of 14 amino acids. Sequenced input: peripheral blood. The chain has TRBV6-5 and TRBJ1-2; unclear D gene. The sequence was obtained from a human donor in a cohort sampled during active COVID-19. DNA for the CDR3: TGTGCCAGCAGAGATAGTGGAGCTAACTATGGCTACACCTTC. This gives the protein CASRDSGANYGYTF.